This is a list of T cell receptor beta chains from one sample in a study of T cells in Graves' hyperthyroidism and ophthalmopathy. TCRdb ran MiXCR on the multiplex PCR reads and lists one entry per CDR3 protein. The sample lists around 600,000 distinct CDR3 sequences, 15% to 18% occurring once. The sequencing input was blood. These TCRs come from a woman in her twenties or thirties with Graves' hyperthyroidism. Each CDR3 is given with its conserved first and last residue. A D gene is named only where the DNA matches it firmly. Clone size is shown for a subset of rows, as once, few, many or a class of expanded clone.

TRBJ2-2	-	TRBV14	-	CAGSQVDGANTGELFF	TGTGCCGGCAGCCAAGTTGACGGAGCGAACACCGGGGAGCTGTTTTTT
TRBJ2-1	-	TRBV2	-	CANSPSYNEQFF	TGTGCCAACAGTCCGAGCTACAATGAGCAGTTCTTC
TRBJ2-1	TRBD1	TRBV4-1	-	CASSLGRTGVYNEQFF	TGCGCCAGCAGCCTGGGGAGGACAGGGGTTTACAATGAGCAGTTCTTC
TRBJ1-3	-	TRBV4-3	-	CASSHFQSRASSGNTIYF	TGCGCCAGCAGCCATTTCCAATCGAGGGCGTCCTCTGGAAACACCATATATTTT
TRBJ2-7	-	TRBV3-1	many	CASSQTAWGYEQYF	TGTGCCAGCAGTCAGACGGCGTGGGGCTACGAGCAGTACTTC
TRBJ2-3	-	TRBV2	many	CASTRGLDTQYF	TGTGCCAGCACGAGGGGACTAGATACGCAGTATTTT
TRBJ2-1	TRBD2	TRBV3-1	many	CASSHTGGYDNEQFF	TGTGCCAGCAGCCATACGGGAGGTTACGACAATGAGCAGTTCTTC
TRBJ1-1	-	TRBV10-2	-	CASSAQGPNTEAFF	TGCGCCAGCAGTGCACAGGGTCCAAACACTGAAGCTTTCTTT
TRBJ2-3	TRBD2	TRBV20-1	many	CSAEGGAGDSTDTQYF	TGCAGTGCCGAAGGGGGAGCGGGGGACAGCACAGATACGCAGTATTTT
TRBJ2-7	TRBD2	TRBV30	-	CAWTVAGAYEQYF	TGTGCCTGGACCGTAGCGGGAGCCTACGAGCAGTACTTC
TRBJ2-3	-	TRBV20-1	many	CSASRDTQYF	TGCAGTGCTAGCAGAGATACGCAGTATTTT
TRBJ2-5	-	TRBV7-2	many	CASSEMGTQYF	TGTGCCAGCAGCGAAATGGGGACCCAGTACTTC
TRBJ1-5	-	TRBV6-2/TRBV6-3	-	CASGYYNQPQHF	TGTGCCAGCGGTTACTACAATCAGCCCCAGCATTTT
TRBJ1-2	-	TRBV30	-	CAWSPAGGLVYGYTF	TGTGCCTGGAGCCCGGCGGGGGGGTTAGTCTATGGCTACACCTTC
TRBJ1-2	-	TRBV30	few	CAWTRAGGLQYGYTF	TGTGCCTGGACCAGGGCTGGGGGTTTACAGTATGGCTACACCTTC
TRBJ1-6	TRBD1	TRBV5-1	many	CASSRRPGTVNNSPLHF	TGCGCCAGCAGCCGTCGTCCCGGGACAGTGAATAATTCACCCCTCCACTTT
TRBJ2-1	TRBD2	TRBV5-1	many	CASSLAAGGPGEQFF	TGCGCCAGCAGCTTGGCCGCGGGAGGGCCCGGTGAGCAGTTCTTC
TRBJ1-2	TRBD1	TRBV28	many	CASGDSSNYGYTF	TGTGCCAGCGGGGACAGCTCTAACTATGGCTACACCTTC
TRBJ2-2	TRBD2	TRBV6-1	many	CASSSPGLANTGELFF	TGTGCCAGCAGTTCCCCGGGACTAGCCAACACCGGGGAGCTGTTTTTC
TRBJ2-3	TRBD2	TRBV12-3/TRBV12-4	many	CASSPGTRRTDTQYF	TGTGCCAGCAGTCCCGGGACTAGACGCACAGATACGCAGTATTTT
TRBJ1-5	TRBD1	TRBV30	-	CAWNRDSHQPQHF	TGTGCCTGGAACAGGGACAGCCATCAGCCCCAGCATTTT
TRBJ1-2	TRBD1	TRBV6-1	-	CASSYGGQGSSYGYTF	TGTGCCAGCAGTTATGGGGGACAGGGGTCTAGCTATGGCTACACCTTC
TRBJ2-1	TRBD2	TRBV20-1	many	CSARGTTSGRPNEQFF	TGCAGTGCTAGAGGAACGACTAGCGGGAGGCCCAATGAGCAGTTCTTC
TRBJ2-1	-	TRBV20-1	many	CSAPFGGNSYNEQFF	TGCAGTGCTCCCTTCGGCGGCAACTCCTACAATGAGCAGTTCTTC
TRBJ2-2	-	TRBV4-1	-	CASSQAETGTTRCGDTGELFF	TGCGCCAGCAGCCAGGCTGAAACCGGGACAACAAGGTGCGGTGACACCGGGGAGCTGTTTTTT
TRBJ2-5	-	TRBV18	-	CASSRDGPQETQYF	TGTGCCAGCTCACGGGACGGTCCCCAAGAGACCCAGTACTTC
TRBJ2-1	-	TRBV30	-	CAWSGPYNEQFF	TGTGCCTGGAGTGGCCCTTACAATGAGCAGTTCTTC
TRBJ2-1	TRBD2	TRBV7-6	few	CASSLALRESGDEQFF	TGTGCCAGCAGCTTAGCGCTGCGGGAGAGTGGGGATGAGCAGTTCTTC
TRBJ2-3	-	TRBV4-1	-	CASSQVALTTDTQYF	TGCGCCAGCAGCCAAGTAGCCTTAACCACAGATACGCAGTATTTT
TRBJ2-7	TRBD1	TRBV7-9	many	CASSFPSGTVSYEQYF	TGTGCCAGCAGCTTCCCCTCCGGGACAGTCTCCTACGAGCAGTACTTC
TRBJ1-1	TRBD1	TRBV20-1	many	CSAVKTGRNTEAFF	TGCAGTGCTGTAAAGACAGGGAGGAACACTGAAGCTTTCTTT
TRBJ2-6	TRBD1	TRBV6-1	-	CASSARTGTVSGANVLTF	TGTGCCAGCAGTGCCCGCACCGGGACAGTCTCTGGGGCCAACGTCCTGACTTTC
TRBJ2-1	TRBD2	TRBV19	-	CASSIKAGVSYNEQFF	TGTGCCAGTAGTATTAAGGCGGGAGTATCGTACAATGAGCAGTTCTTC
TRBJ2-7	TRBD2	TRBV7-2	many	CASSLISGSSYEQYF	TGTGCCAGCAGCTTAATAAGCGGGAGTTCCTACGAGCAGTACTTC
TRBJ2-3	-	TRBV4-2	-	CASSQDLSADTQYF	TGTGCCAGCAGCCAAGATCTTTCAGCAGATACGCAGTATTTT